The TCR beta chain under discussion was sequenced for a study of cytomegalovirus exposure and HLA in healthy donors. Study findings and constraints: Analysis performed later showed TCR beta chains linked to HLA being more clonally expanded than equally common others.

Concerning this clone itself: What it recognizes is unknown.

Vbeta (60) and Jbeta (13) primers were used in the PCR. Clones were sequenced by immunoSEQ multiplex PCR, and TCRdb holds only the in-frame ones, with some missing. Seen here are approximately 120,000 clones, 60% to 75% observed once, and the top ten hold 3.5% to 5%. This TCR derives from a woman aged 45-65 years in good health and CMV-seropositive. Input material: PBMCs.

The CDR3 loop reads CASSEGGGRQPQHF. The DNA of the CDR3 is TGTGCCAGCAGTGAAGGTGGGGGCCGGCAGCCCCAGCATTTT. The chain recombines TRBV6-1 with TRBJ1-5, with a weak D call TRBD1 (6 bases). The ends were cut back, 1 base at V and 7 bases at J, with 11 bases in the middle. The CDR3 has 14 residues. CDR1 and CDR2 (germline): MNHNS, SASEGT.